Included here is one T cell receptor beta chain sequence, with context. Its specificity is unknown. The entry originates in a study of CD8 T cells in ankylosing spondylitis. General study findings and limits: Disease-linked clones reportedly concentrated significantly in matched ankylosing spondylitis synovial fluid. Made up of about eight highly homologous variants, a TCR beta motif appeared characteristic of ankylosing spondylitis blood.

Germline values: CDR1 SGDLS, CDR2 YYNGEE. V shed 5 bases and J shed 6 bases, with 15 bases lying between them. The CDR3 totals 13 residues. TCRdb reprocessed the 5' RACE reads with MiXCR, giving one entry per CDR3 protein. The table has about 220,000 distinct CDR3 sequences, about 7% seen once. The chain couples TRBV9 to TRBJ2-7, with a tentative D call TRBD2 (5 bases). The TCR originated in a male donor with ankylosing spondylitis. Input material: blood, either unsorted or a sorted T cell fraction (not recorded which). CDR3 residues: CASSTDPGGEQYF. CDR3 DNA: TGTGCCAGCAGTACTGATCCAGGAGGCGAGCAGTACTTC.